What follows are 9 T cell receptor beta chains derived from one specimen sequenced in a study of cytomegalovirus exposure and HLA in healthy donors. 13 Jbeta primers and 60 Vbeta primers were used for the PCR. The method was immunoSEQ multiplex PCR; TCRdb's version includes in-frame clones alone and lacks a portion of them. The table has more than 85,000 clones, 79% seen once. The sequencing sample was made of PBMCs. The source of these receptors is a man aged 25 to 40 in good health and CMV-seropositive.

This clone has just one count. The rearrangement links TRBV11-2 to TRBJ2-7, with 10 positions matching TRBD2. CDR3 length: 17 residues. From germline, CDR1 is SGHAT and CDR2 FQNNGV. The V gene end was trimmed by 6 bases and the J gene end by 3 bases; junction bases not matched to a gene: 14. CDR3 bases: TGTGCCAGCAGTCGGACTAGCGGAGGGACGAATTTCTACGAGCAGTACTTC. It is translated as CASSRTSGGTNFYEQYF. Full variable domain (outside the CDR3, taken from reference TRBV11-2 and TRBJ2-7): EAGVAQSPRYKIIEKRQSVAFWCNPISGHATLYWYQQILGQGPKLLIQFQNNGVVDDSQLPKDRFSAERLKGVDSTLKIQPAKLEDSAVYLCASSRTSGGTNFYEQYFGPGTRLTVT.

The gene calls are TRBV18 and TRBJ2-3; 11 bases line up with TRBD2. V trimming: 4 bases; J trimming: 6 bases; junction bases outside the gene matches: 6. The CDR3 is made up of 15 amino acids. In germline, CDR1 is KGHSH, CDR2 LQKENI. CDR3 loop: CASSRSSGGADTQYF. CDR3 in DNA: TGTGCCAGCTCACGGAGTAGCGGGGGGGCGGATACGCAGTATTTT.

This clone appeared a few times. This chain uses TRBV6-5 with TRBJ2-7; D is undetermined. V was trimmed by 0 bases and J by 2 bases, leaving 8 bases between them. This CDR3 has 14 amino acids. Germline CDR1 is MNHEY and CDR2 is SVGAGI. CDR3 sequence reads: CASSYSSSAYEQYF. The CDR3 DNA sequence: TGTGCCAGCAGTTACTCGAGTTCTGCCTACGAGCAGTACTTC.

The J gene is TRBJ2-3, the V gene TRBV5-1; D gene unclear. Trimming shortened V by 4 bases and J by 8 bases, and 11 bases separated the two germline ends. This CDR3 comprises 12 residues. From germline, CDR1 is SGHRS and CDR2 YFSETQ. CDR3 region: CASSPHPGTQYF. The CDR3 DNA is TGCGCCAGCAGCCCCCATCCGGGTACGCAGTATTTT.

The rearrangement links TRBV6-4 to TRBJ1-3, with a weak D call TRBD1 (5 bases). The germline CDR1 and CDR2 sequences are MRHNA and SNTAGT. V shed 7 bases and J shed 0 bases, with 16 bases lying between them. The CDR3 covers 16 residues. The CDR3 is CASNQTTASSGNTIYF. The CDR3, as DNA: TGTGCCAGCAACCAGACGACAGCAAGCTCTGGAAACACCATATATTTT.

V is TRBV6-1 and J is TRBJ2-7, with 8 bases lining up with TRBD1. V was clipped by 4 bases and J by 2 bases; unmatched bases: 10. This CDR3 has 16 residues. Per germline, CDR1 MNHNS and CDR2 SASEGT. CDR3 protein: CASSGWQGALAYEQYF. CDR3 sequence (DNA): TGTGCCAGCAGTGGATGGCAGGGGGCCTTGGCCTACGAGCAGTACTTC.

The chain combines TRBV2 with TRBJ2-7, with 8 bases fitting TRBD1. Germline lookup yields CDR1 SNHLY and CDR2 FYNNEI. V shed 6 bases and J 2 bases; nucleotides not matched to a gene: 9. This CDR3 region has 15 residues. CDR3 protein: CASSFTGQETYEQYF. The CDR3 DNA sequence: TGTGCCAGCAGCTTCACGGGACAGGAAACCTACGAGCAGTACTTC.

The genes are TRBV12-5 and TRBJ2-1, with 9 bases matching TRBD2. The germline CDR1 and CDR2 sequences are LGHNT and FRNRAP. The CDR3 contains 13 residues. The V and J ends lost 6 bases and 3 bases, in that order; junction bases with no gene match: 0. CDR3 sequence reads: CASGLAGYNEQFF. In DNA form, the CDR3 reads TGTGCTAGTGGACTAGCGGGCTACAATGAGCAGTTCTTC.

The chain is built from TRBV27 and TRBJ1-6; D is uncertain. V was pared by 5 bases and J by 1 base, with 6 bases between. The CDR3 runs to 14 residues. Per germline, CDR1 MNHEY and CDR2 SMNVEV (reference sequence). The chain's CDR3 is CASSLESYNSPLHF. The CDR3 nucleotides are TGTGCCAGCAGTCTCGAGTCCTATAATTCACCCCTCCACTTT.